A selection of T cell receptor beta chains follows, all from one sample in a study of tumor and adjacent non-tumor tissue in lung cancer. TCRdb ran MiXCR on the multiplex PCR reads and lists one entry per CDR3 protein. In the table there are approximately 110,000 distinct CDR3 sequences, 62% of which are singletons. Sequences were obtained from distant non-tumor lung tissue. The receptors come from a man aged 55 to 70 with non-small cell lung cancer. The CDR3 runs from the conserved cysteine through the conserved F or W. The D gene is left open where the match is weak. Clone size, where shown, is once, few, many, or a class for clones that have expanded.

V gene	J gene	clone size	D gene	CDR3 DNA	CDR3 protein
TRBV6-5	TRBJ2-1	NA	NA	TGTGCCGGCAGTTACTCGCGACCCCTGAGGGGTTTTTACAATGAGCGGTTCTTC	CAGSYSRPLRGFYNERFF
TRBV11-3	TRBJ1-1	NA	TRBD1	TGTGCCAGCAGGCCAAGGGACAGGGGGAACACTGAAGCTTTCTTT	CASRPRDRGNTEAFF
TRBV28	TRBJ2-1	NA	TRBD1	TGTGCCAGCAGTCCTCTGTGGACAGGCTCCTATAATGAGCAGTTCTTC	CASSPLWTGSYNEQFF
TRBV6-5	TRBJ2-1	many	NA	TGTGCCAGCAGTAACCTAAATGAGCAGTTCTTC	CASSNLNEQFF
TRBV5-4	TRBJ2-7	NA	TRBD2	TGCACCAGCAGCTCGACTAGCGGGGGATACGAGCAGTACTTC	CTSSSTSGGYEQYF
TRBV7-9	TRBJ2-3	NA	NA	TGTGCCAGCAGCGTCGCCAATCTACAGTCAGATACGCAGTATTTT	CASSVANLQSDTQYF
TRBV4-1	TRBJ2-1	NA	TRBD2	TGCACCAGCAGCCAAGGGCTAGCGGGAGTCAATGAGCAGTTCTTC	CTSSQGLAGVNEQFF
TRBV12-3/TRBV12-4	TRBJ2-7	many	NA	TGTGCCAGCAGTTTAGAGGGTTACGAGCAGTACTTC	CASSLEGYEQYF
TRBV5-6	TRBJ2-7	NA	TRBD1	TGTGCCAGCAGCTTGGGGGCGACAGGGGAACCCTACGAGCGGTACTTC	CASSLGATGEPYERYF
TRBV5-6	TRBJ2-1	many	TRBD2	TGTGCCAGCAGCCCGGGAGGCGGGGGGTACAATGAGCAGTTCTTC	CASSPGGGGYNEQFF
TRBV11-3	TRBJ1-2	NA	NA	TGTTCCAGCAGCTTAGCCAAGTTGGATGGCTACAGCTTC	CSSSLAKLDGYSF
TRBV29-1	TRBJ2-7	NA	TRBD1	TGCAGCATTATTCCCCGGGGACAGGAGATCTACGAGCAGTACTTC	CSIIPRGQEIYEQYF
TRBV11-2	TRBJ1-1	few	TRBD1	TGTGCCAGCGGAAAGACAGGGTCCACTGAGGCTTTCTTT	CASGKTGSTEAFF